A single sample gave rise to the 17 T cell receptor beta chains below, sequenced in a study of T cells in Graves' hyperthyroidism and ophthalmopathy. It was RNA transcripts that yielded the amplified TCR beta CDR3 regions. The HTBI primer set was used in a first-round RT-PCR of the TCR CDR3. Each CDR3 protein gets one entry after TCRdb re-called the multiplex PCR reads with MiXCR. Found here are some 700,000 distinct CDR3 sequences, approximately 15% of them singletons; the top ten hold around 16%. Sequenced: blood. These receptor sequences come from a man aged 45-60 years with Graves' hyperthyroidism.

V gene TRBV20-1 combines with J gene TRBJ1-5, with unresolved D. The CDR3 is 14 residues long. Deletions cut 5 bases from V and 2 bases from J, with 13 bases between. Germline V CDR1 and CDR2: DFQATT, SNEGSKA (reference sequence). The CDR3 reads CSAPSGFGNQPQHF. CDR3 DNA: TGCAGTGCTCCCTCGGGATTCGGCAATCAGCCCCAGCATTTT.

This clonotype was counted many times. This chain links TRBV20-1 with TRBJ2-1, with 7 bases that match TRBD1. This CDR3 contains 14 residues. The ends lost 3 bases at V and 2 bases at J; junction bases unmatched: 4. Germline CDR1 DFQATT, CDR2 SNEGSKA (reference sequence). The DNA of the CDR3 is TGCAGTGCTAGTCTCCAGGGGGCCTACAATGAGCAGTTCTTC. Its translation: CSASLQGAYNEQFF.

The rearrangement joins TRBV9 to TRBJ2-1; TRBD2 agrees at 14 bases. The CDR3 loop spans 19 amino acids. The junction had 12 bases not matched to a gene; V was cut back by 3 bases and J by 4 bases. The germline CDR1 and CDR2 sequences are SGDLS and YYNGEE. This CDR3 reads CASSAPSGTSGSRYNEQFF. In nucleotides, the CDR3 is TGTGCCAGCAGCGCACCCTCTGGGACTAGCGGGAGCAGGTACAATGAGCAGTTCTTC. The full variable domain, rest sourced from reference TRBV9 and TRBJ2-1, is DSGVTQTPKHLITATGQRVTLRCSPRSGDLSVYWYQQSLDQGLQFLIQYYNGEERAKGNILERFSAQQFPDLHSELNLSSLELGDSALYFCASSAPSGTSGSRYNEQFFGPGTRLTVL.

This clonotype was observed many times. The rearrangement joins TRBV3-1 to TRBJ2-3, with no clear D. The germline CDR1 and CDR2 sequences are LGHDT and YNNKEL (reference sequence). This CDR3 has 13 residues. Trimming pared 2 bases from V and 3 bases from J, leaving 6 bases between. This chain's CDR3 is CASSQWETDTQYF. Here the CDR3 DNA reads TGTGCCAGCAGCCAATGGGAAACAGATACGCAGTATTTT.

The chain uses TRBV24-1 and TRBJ2-7; D uncertain. Germline CDR1 reads KGHDR; CDR2 reads SFDVKD. The V and J ends lost 6 bases and 1 base respectively, with 6 bases between them. The CDR3 sequence is 12 residues long. The CDR3 here is CATSQNSYEQYF. CDR3 nucleotides: TGTGCCACCAGTCAGAATTCCTACGAGCAGTACTTC.

This clonotype came up many times. The chain combines TRBV6-1 with TRBJ2-3, with TRBD2 matching 9 bases. The V and J ends lost 6 bases and 1 base, in that order; junction bases with no gene match: 8. This CDR3 has 16 residues. Germline V CDR1 and CDR2: MNHNS, SASEGT. The CDR3 sequence is CASSIVGGRGTDTQYF. CDR3 nucleotides: TGTGCCAGCAGCATCGTAGGCGGGAGGGGCACAGATACGCAGTATTTT.

This clonotype was observed a handful of times. V gene TRBV19 combines with J gene TRBJ2-2, with D perhaps TRBD1 (5 bases). V was cut by 3 bases and J by 2 bases, with 19 bases left in between. Germline V lookup: CDR1 LNHDA, CDR2 SQIVND (reference sequence). The CDR3 runs 18 residues. Here the CDR3 reads CASSIWFGGRENTGELFF. In DNA, the CDR3 is TGTGCCAGTAGTATTTGGTTCGGTGGCAGGGAAAACACCGGGGAGCTGTTTTTT.

The chain is built from TRBV30 and TRBJ2-6; D is uncertain. CDR3 size: 17 residues. With 3 bases removed from V and 0 bases from J, the gap between germline ends came to 15 bases. CDR1 is GTSNPN, CDR2 SVGIG, per germline (reference sequence). The CDR3 region is CAWRARQGISGANVLTF. The CDR3 DNA is TGTGCCTGGAGGGCCCGGCAAGGGATCTCTGGGGCCAACGTCCTGACTTTC.

CDR3: CASSPTRASSYNEQFF. The DNA of the CDR3 is TGCGCCAGCAGTCCGACGCGGGCCAGCTCCTACAATGAGCAGTTCTTC. The J gene is TRBJ2-1, the V gene TRBV4-3, with D perhaps matching TRBD2 (5 bases). Germline assignment: CDR1 LGHNA and CDR2 YSLEER. The V gene lost 6 bases and the J gene lost 0 bases, with 15 bases spanning the gap. The CDR3 length is 16 residues.

Worth noting for this clonotype: This may come from a read error, since a much larger clone is one base off. The J gene is TRBJ2-5, the V gene TRBV28; perhaps TRBD2 as D (6 bases). Trimming cost V 8 bases and J 1 base, with 8 bases left between them. Germline CDR1 MDHEN, CDR2 SYDVKM. This CDR3 region has 12 residues. CDR3 bases: TGTGCCAGCCGGGACTCCCAAGAGACCCAGTACTTC. This codes for CASRDSQETQYF.

This clonotype was detected a few times. V usage is TRBV27 and J usage is TRBJ1-4, with TRBD1 matching over 10 bases. The CDR3 extends over 13 amino acids. CDR1 is MNHEY, CDR2 SMNVEV, per germline (reference sequence). J was trimmed by 5 bases and V by 6 bases; bases with no gene match: 0. The CDR3 bases are TGTGCCAGCAGGGGACAGGGGAATGAAAAACTGTTTTTT. This sequence encodes CASRGQGNEKLFF.

The chain joins TRBV20-1 to TRBJ1-1, with 8 bases lining up with TRBD1. Trimming cost V 6 bases and J 4 bases; bases outside gene matches: 10. This CDR3 region has 14 residues. Germline CDR1 DFQATT, CDR2 SNEGSKA (reference sequence). CDR3 nucleotide sequence: TGCAGTGCCCCCGGACAGGGCGGGACCACTGAAGCTTTCTTT. It is translated as CSAPGQGGTTEAFF.

The chain combines TRBV19 with TRBJ1-5; perhaps TRBD1 as D (5 bases). V dropped 0 bases and J dropped 7 bases, with 7 bases sitting between them. This CDR3 has 13 residues. CDR1 LNHDA and CDR2 SQIVND come from the germline V gene (reference sequence). CDR3: CASSIDRDQPQHF. For the CDR3, the DNA is TGTGCCAGTAGTATAGATAGGGACCAGCCCCAGCATTTT. Filled out from reference TRBV19 and TRBJ1-5, the complete variable domain reads DGGITQSPKYLFRKEGQNVTLSCEQNLNHDAMYWYRQDPGQGLRLIYYSQIVNDFQKGDIAEGYSVSREKKESFPLTVTSAQKNPTAFYLCASSIDRDQPQHFGDGTRLSIL.

J is TRBJ2-1 and V is TRBV7-2; no clear D gene. The CDR3 is 13 residues long. Germline V gives CDR1 SGHTA, CDR2 FQGNSA. V lost 5 bases to trimming and J lost 4 bases, with 9 bases between them. The CDR3: CASSRLPYNEQFF. The CDR3 DNA sequence: TGTGCCAGCAGCCGATTGCCTTACAATGAGCAGTTCTTC.

The chain combines TRBV6-2 or TRBV6-3 with TRBJ2-6; D is possibly TRBD1 (5 bases). This CDR3 region has 15 residues. Looked up from germline, CDR1 is MNHEY and CDR2 is SVGEGT. Trimming took 7 bases from V and 2 from J, leaving 12 bases between them. CDR3 region: CASTQAGTGANVLTF. For the CDR3, the DNA is TGTGCCAGCACCCAAGCAGGGACTGGGGCCAACGTCCTGACTTTC.

The chain is built from TRBV7-9 and TRBJ2-3; 7 bases align to TRBD1. The CDR3 spans 15 residues. Looked up from germline, CDR1 is SEHNR and CDR2 is FQNEAQ (reference sequence). The J segment lost 3 bases and the V segment lost 4 bases, leaving 7 bases of the junction unmatched. The CDR3 DNA follows: TGTGCCAGCAGCTCGGACAGGCTACGTACAGATACGCAGTATTTT. Protein: CASSSDRLRTDTQYF.

This clonotype turned up a few times. V gene TRBV20-1 combines with J gene TRBJ2-1; 9 bases are a match to TRBD2. The CDR3 loop spans 15 amino acids. Losses at the gene ends were 1 base for V and 4 bases for J; bases not matched to a gene: 5. The germline CDR1 and CDR2 sequences are DFQATT and SNEGSKA (reference sequence). The CDR3 sequence: CSARVSSGAYNEQFF. DNA of the CDR3: TGCAGTGCTAGAGTTTCTAGCGGGGCTTACAATGAGCAGTTCTTC.